Listed below are T cell receptor beta chains from one sample, sequenced in a study of blood T cell repertoires in COVID-19. The data were produced by immunoSEQ multiplex PCR, yet TCRdb's version contains in-frame clones alone and is incomplete. The table has almost 200,000 clones, around 85% seen once. Sequencing was carried out using peripheral blood. These TCRs come from a man aged 55 to 69 with COVID-19, enrolled during active disease. CDR3s include the opening cysteine and the closing phenylalanine or tryptophan. D genes are given only for firm matches. Clone size is not always given. Where it is, it says once, few, many or a class for expanded clones.

V gene	D gene	J gene	clone size	CDR3 protein	CDR3 DNA
TRBV15	TRBD2	TRBJ2-4	NA	CATSKVLAGWGNIQYF	TGTGCCACCAGCAAAGTATTAGCGGGCTGGGGAAACATTCAGTACTTC
TRBV7-6	TRBD1	TRBJ2-1	NA	CASSLEQGSRLSSYNEQFF	TGTGCCAGCAGCTTGGAACAGGGGTCTCGGTTGAGCTCCTACAATGAGCAGTTCTTC
TRBV27	TRBD1	TRBJ1-4	few	CASSPQGATNEKLFF	TGTGCCAGCAGTCCCCAGGGGGCAACTAATGAAAAACTGTTTTTT
TRBV28	TRBD1	TRBJ1-2	NA	CASSPQGQPNYGYTF	TGTGCCAGCAGCCCCCAGGGACAGCCTAACTATGGCTACACCTTC
TRBV21-1	NA	TRBJ1-2	NA	CASRKRDRVFSTF	TGTGCCAGCAGGAAAAGGGACAGGGTCTTCTCCACCTTC
TRBV6-5	TRBD1	TRBJ1-5	NA	CASRTGERNQPQHF	TGTGCCAGCAGGACAGGGGAACGCAATCAGCCCCAGCATTTT
TRBV30	TRBD1	TRBJ2-7	NA	CAWSGQGPNLNEQYF	TGTGCCTGGAGTGGACAGGGACCCAACCTCAACGAGCAGTACTTC
TRBV15	TRBD1	TRBJ1-4	NA	CATSRRQGYEKLFF	TGTGCCACCAGCAGGAGACAGGGGTATGAAAAACTGTTTTTT
TRBV6-5	NA	TRBJ1-1	NA	CASSLSQGATEAFF	TGTGCCAGCAGTCTAAGTCAAGGGGCCACTGAAGCTTTCTTT
TRBV9	TRBD1	TRBJ2-7	NA	CASSTRQGANYEQYF	TGTGCCAGCAGCACCCGACAGGGGGCAAACTACGAGCAGTACTTC
TRBV27	TRBD1	TRBJ1-1	NA	CASSPRDRGFTEAFF	TGTGCCAGCAGTCCGAGGGACAGGGGGTTTACTGAAGCTTTCTTT
TRBV6-2/TRBV6-3	NA	TRBJ1-5	NA	CASSYSRRPQHF	TGTGCCAGCAGTTACTCGAGGCGTCCCCAGCATTTT
TRBV7-2	NA	TRBJ1-4	NA	CASSLDRGKLFF	TGTGCCAGCAGCTTGGATAGGGGGAAACTGTTTTTT
TRBV4-1	TRBD2	TRBJ2-1	NA	CASSRRTSGLYNEQFF	TGCGCCAGCAGCCGAAGGACTAGCGGGCTCTACAATGAGCAGTTCTTC
TRBV7-2	NA	TRBJ1-5	NA	CASSLNVGGDQPQHF	TGTGCCAGCAGCTTAAATGTTGGAGGGGATCAGCCCCAGCATTTT
TRBV7-9	TRBD1	TRBJ2-7	NA	CASSLDRGNEQYF	TGTGCCAGCAGCTTGGACAGGGGTAACGAGCAGTACTTC
TRBV27	TRBD1	TRBJ1-1	NA	CASSRGTGEAFF	TGTGCCAGCAGTCGGGGGACAGGGGAAGCTTTCTTT
TRBV24-1	TRBD1	TRBJ2-7	once	CATASTGGGFEQYF	TGTGCCACCGCCTCGACAGGGGGCGGGTTCGAGCAGTACTTC
TRBV5-8	TRBD2	TRBJ2-2	NA	CASSTGLTNTGELFF	TGTGCCAGCAGCACGGGACTAACGAACACCGGGGAGCTGTTTTTT
TRBV2	TRBD1	TRBJ1-6	few	CASTRTGDHSPLHF	TGTGCCAGCACTAGGACAGGGGATCATTCACCCCTCCACTTT
TRBV5-1	NA	TRBJ2-2	few	CASSLARAGMGTGELFF	TGCGCCAGCAGCTTGGCCCGGGCGGGAATGGGCACCGGGGAGCTGTTTTTT
TRBV7-9	NA	TRBJ1-1	NA	CASSSLSRGTEAFF	TGTGCCAGCAGCTCGCTTTCGAGGGGGACTGAAGCTTTCTTT
TRBV19	TRBD1	TRBJ1-2	NA	CASSPTGTGAYGYTF	TGTGCCAGTAGTCCCACCGGGACAGGGGCCTATGGCTACACCTTC
TRBV9	TRBD1	TRBJ2-5	NA	CASSVKGTGEETQYF	TGTGCCAGCAGCGTGAAAGGGACAGGGGAAGAGACCCAGTACTTC
TRBV19	NA	TRBJ2-5	NA	CASKGQGAQETQYF	TGTGCCAGTAAGGGTCAAGGGGCACAAGAGACCCAGTACTTC
TRBV28	TRBD1	TRBJ1-1	NA	CASSRQGYTEAFF	TGTGCCAGCAGTCGACAGGGGTACACTGAAGCTTTCTTT
TRBV6-6	NA	TRBJ1-4	NA	CASSYVAGDNEKLFF	TGTGCCAGCAGTTACGTTGCCGGAGATAATGAAAAACTGTTTTTT
TRBV7-2	TRBD1	TRBJ1-1	NA	CASSLDRGNTEAFF	TGTGCCAGCAGCCTGGACAGGGGTAACACTGAAGCTTTCTTT
TRBV5-1	TRBD1	TRBJ1-1	NA	CASSFGQGGTEAFF	TGCGCCAGCAGCTTCGGACAGGGAGGGACTGAAGCTTTCTTT
TRBV6-5	TRBD1	TRBJ2-7	NA	CASSKGQPYEQYF	TGTGCCAGCAGCAAGGGACAGCCCTACGAGCAGTACTTC
TRBV27	TRBD1	TRBJ1-5	NA	CASSRDSTNSNQPQHF	TGTGCCAGCAGTAGGGACAGCACGAATAGCAATCAGCCCCAGCATTTT
TRBV13	TRBD1	TRBJ2-7	NA	CASSFRGQGPDEQYF	TGTGCCAGCAGCTTCAGAGGACAGGGTCCCGACGAGCAGTACTTC
TRBV2	NA	TRBJ2-7	once	CASSEEEGPYEQYF	TGTGCCAGCAGTGAGGAGGAGGGGCCCTACGAGCAGTACTTC
TRBV24-1	NA	TRBJ2-3	NA	CATSDSGWGTDTQYF	TGTGCCACCAGTGATTCGGGGTGGGGCACAGATACGCAGTATTTT
TRBV7-3	TRBD2	TRBJ2-7	NA	CASSYGLAGPYEQYF	TGTGCCAGCAGTTACGGACTAGCGGGACCCTACGAGCAGTACTTC
TRBV19	NA	TRBJ1-3	NA	CASSIDLRGRDSGNTIYF	TGTGCCAGTAGTATAGATCTGAGAGGCCGCGACTCTGGAAACACCATATATTTT
TRBV25-1	NA	TRBJ1-6	NA	CASSESEVSPLHF	TGTGCCAGCAGTGAATCGGAGGTATCACCCCTCCACTTT
TRBV5-1	TRBD2	TRBJ2-7	few	CASSQTSGYWYEQYF	TGCGCCAGCAGCCAGACTAGCGGGTACTGGTACGAGCAGTACTTC
TRBV9	NA	TRBJ1-1	few	CASSVAAGNTEAFF	TGTGCCAGCAGCGTAGCTGCCGGGAACACTGAAGCTTTCTTT
TRBV24-1	NA	TRBJ1-5	NA	CATSGAGSNQPQHF	TGTGCCACCAGTGGGGCGGGAAGCAATCAGCCCCAGCATTTT
TRBV5-1	TRBD1	TRBJ1-5	NA	CASSLGYGTGGGQPQHF	TGCGCCAGCAGCTTGGGGTACGGGACAGGGGGCGGTCAGCCCCAGCATTTT
TRBV30	NA	TRBJ1-6	NA	CAWSRGLNSPLHF	TGTGCCTGGAGCCGCGGGTTAAATTCACCCCTCCACTTT
TRBV9	TRBD1	TRBJ2-3	few	CASSDPFLGSDRVNTDTQYF	TGTGCCAGCAGCGACCCCTTCCTCGGATCGGACAGGGTGAACACAGATACGCAGTATTTT
TRBV3-1/TRBV3-2	NA	TRBJ1-3	NA	CASSQPISGNTIYF	TGTGCCAGCAGCCAACCTATTTCTGGAAACACCATATATTTT
TRBV6-4	NA	TRBJ1-1	few	CASSDTDKNTEAFF	TGTGCCAGCAGTGACACCGACAAGAACACTGAAGCTTTCTTT
TRBV6-5	TRBD2	TRBJ2-7	NA	CASSFSGRAWHEQYF	TGTGCCAGCAGTTTCAGCGGGAGGGCCTGGCACGAGCAGTACTTC
TRBV4-3	NA	TRBJ1-6	few	CASSQERQGGLHF	TGCGCCAGCAGCCAAGAACGGCAGGGCGGCCTCCACTTT
TRBV3-1/TRBV3-2	NA	TRBJ1-4	NA	CASSQGAPTNEKLFF	TGTGCCAGCAGCCAAGGAGCCCCAACTAATGAAAAACTGTTTTTT
TRBV18	TRBD1	TRBJ2-3	NA	CASSPLTGAQSGTDTQYF	TGTGCCAGCTCACCCCTGACAGGGGCACAATCCGGCACAGATACGCAGTATTTT
TRBV2	NA	TRBJ1-2	NA	CASSEWAGYTF	TGTGCCAGCAGTGAGTGGGCAGGCTACACCTTC
TRBV5-6	NA	TRBJ1-1	NA	CASSAGGWGTTEAFF	TGTGCCAGCAGCGCGGGGGGCTGGGGGACCACTGAAGCTTTCTTT
TRBV6-6	TRBD1	TRBJ1-3	NA	CASSFRTGRAGNTIYF	TGTGCCAGCAGTTTCCGGACAGGGCGAGCTGGAAACACCATATATTTT